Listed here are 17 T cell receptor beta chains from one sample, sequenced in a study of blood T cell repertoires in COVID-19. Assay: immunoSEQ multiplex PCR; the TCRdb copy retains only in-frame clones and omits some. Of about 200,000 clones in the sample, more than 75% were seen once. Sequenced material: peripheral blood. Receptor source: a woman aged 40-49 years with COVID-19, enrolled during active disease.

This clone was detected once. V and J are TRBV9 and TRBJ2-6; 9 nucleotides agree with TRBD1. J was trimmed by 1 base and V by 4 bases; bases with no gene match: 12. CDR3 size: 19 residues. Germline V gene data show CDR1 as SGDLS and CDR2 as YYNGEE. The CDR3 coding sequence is TGTGCCAGCAGCCCCGGGACAGGGTCGAGGAATTCTGGGGCCAACGTCCTGACTTTC. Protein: CASSPGTGSRNSGANVLTF.

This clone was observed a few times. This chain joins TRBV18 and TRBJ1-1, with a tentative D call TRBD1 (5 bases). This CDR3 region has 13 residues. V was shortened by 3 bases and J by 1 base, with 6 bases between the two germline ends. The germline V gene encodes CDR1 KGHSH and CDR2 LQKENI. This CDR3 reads CASSPQGNTEAFF. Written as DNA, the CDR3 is TGTGCCAGCTCACCTCAGGGGAACACTGAAGCTTTCTTT.

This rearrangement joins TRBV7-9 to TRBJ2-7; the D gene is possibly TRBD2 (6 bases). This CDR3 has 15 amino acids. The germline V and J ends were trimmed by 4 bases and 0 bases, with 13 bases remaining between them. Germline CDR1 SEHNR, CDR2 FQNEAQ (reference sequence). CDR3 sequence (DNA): TGTGCCAGCAGCTCCGCACAGCGGGCCTCCTACGAGCAGTACTTC. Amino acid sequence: CASSSAQRASYEQYF.

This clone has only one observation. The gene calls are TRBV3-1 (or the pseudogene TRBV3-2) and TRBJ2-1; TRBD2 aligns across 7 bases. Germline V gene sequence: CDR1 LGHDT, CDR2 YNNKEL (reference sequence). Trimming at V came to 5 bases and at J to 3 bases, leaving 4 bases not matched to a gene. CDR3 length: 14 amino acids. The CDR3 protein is CASSARDYYNEQFF. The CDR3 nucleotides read TGTGCCAGCAGCGCCCGGGACTACTACAATGAGCAGTTCTTC.

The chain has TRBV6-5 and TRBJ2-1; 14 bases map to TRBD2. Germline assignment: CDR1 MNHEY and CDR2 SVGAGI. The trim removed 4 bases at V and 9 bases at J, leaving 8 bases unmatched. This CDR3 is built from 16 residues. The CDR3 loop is CASSSGTSGSLGEQFF. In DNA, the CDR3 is TGTGCCAGCAGTTCCGGGACTAGCGGGAGTTTGGGTGAGCAGTTCTTC.

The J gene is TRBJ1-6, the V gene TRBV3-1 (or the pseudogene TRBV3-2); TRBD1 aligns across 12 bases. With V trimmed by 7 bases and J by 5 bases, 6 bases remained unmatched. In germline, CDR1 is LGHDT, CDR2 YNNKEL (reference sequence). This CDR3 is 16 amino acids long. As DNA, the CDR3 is TGTGCCAGCAAGGGACAGGGGGCGACGAATAATTCACCCCTCCACTTT. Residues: CASKGQGATNNSPLHF.

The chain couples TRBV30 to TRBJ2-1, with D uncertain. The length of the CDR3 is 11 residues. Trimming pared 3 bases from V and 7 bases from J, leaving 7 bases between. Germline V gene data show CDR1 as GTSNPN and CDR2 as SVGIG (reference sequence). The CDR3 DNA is TGTGCCTGGAGGAACTTTAATGAGCAGTTCTTC. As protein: CAWRNFNEQFF. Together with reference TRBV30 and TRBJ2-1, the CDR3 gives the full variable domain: SQTIHQWPATLVQPVGSPLSLECTVEGTSNPNLYWYRQAAGRGLQLLFYSVGIGQISSEVPQNLSASRPQDRQFILSSKKLLLSDSGFYLCAWRNFNEQFFGPGTRLTVL.

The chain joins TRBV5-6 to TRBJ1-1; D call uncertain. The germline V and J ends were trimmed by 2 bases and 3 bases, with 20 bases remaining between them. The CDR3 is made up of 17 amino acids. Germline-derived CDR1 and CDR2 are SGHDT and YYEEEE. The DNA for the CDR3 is TGTGCCAGCAGCTTACTCGGTTCCGTAGCGAGAGACACTGAAGCTTTCTTT. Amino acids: CASSLLGSVARDTEAFF.

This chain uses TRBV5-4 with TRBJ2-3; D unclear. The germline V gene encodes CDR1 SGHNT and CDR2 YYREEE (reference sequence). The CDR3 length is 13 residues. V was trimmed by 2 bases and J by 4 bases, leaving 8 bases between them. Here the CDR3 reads CASSLSLADTQYF. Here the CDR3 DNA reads TGTGCCAGCAGCTTATCCCTAGCAGATACGCAGTATTTT.

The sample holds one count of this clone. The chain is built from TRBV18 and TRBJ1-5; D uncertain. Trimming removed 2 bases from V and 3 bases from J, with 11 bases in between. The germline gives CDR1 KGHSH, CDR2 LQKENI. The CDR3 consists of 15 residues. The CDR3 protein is CASSPSTANNQPQHF. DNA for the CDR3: TGTGCCAGCTCACCAAGCACAGCTAACAATCAGCCCCAGCATTTT.

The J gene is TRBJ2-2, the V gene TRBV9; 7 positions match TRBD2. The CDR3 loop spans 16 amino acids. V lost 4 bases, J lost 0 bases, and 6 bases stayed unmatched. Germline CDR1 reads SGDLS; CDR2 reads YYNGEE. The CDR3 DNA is TGTGCCAGCAGCCCCCAGAGCGGGGCGAACACCGGGGAGCTGTTTTTT. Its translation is CASSPQSGANTGELFF.

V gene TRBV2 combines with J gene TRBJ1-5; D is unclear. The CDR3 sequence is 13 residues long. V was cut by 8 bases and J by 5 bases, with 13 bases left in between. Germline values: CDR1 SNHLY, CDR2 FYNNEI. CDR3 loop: CASAPGDYQPQHF. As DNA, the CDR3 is TGTGCCAGCGCGCCGGGAGATTATCAGCCCCAGCATTTT. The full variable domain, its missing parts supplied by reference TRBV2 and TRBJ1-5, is EPEVTQTPSHQVTQMGQEVILRCVPISNHLYFYWYRQILGQKVEFLVSFYNNEISEKSEIFDDQFSVERPDGSNFTLKIRSTKLEDSAMYFCASAPGDYQPQHFGDGTRLSIL.

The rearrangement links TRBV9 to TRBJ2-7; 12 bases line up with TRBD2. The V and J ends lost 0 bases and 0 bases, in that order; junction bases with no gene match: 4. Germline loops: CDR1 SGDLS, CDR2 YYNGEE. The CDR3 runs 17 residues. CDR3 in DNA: TGTGCCAGCAGCGTAGCTACTAGCGGGGGGAGCTCCTACGAGCAGTACTTC. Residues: CASSVATSGGSSYEQYF.

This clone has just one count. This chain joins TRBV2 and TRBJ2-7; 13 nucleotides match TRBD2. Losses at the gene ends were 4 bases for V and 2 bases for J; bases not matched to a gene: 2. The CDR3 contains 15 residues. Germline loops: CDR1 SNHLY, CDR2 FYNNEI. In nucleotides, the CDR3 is TGTGCCAGCAGTGGACTAGCGGGGGGCCCCTACGAGCAGTACTTC. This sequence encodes CASSGLAGGPYEQYF.

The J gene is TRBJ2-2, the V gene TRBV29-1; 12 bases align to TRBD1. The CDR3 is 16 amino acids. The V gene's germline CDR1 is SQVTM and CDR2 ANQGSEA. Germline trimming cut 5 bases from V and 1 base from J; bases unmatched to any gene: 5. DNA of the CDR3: TGCAGCGTTCCGGGACAGGGGGCTCTGAACACCGGGGAGCTGTTTTTT. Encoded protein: CSVPGQGALNTGELFF.

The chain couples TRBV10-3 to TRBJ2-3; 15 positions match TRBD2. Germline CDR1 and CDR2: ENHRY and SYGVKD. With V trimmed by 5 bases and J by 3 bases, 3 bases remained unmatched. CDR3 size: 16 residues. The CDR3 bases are TGTGCCATCAGTTCAGGGACTAGCGGGGGGACAGATACGCAGTATTTT. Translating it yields CAISSGTSGGTDTQYF.

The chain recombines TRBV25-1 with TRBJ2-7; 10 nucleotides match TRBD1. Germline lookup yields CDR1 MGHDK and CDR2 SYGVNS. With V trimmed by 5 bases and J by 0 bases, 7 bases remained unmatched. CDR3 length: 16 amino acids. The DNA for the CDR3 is TGTGCCAGCAGTCCGGGACAGGGGTTGAACTCCTACGAGCAGTACTTC. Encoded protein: CASSPGQGLNSYEQYF.